Presented here are 26 T cell receptor beta chains from one specimen sequenced in a study of T cell changes during pregnancy in multiple sclerosis. Only in-frame clones appear in the TCRdb table, and some are missing; sequencing was by immunoSEQ multiplex PCR. The sample has about 110,000 clones; approximately 89% are singletons. Sequenced material: peripheral blood, taken after pregnancy. These receptors originate from a female donor with multiple sclerosis, enrolled in a pregnancy study.

This clone was observed once. This chain links TRBV10-2 with TRBJ1-2; D remains unclear. This CDR3 comprises 13 residues. Germline V gene lookup returns CDR1 WSHSY and CDR2 SAAADI. Trimming took 2 bases from V and 3 from J, leaving 7 bases between them. CDR3 coding DNA: TGCGCCAGCAGTGAGGGGCAAGACTATGGCTACACCTTC. Translation: CASSEGQDYGYTF.

This clone appeared many times. The chain links TRBV30 to TRBJ1-5, with TRBD1 as a possible D gene (6 bases). V was shortened by 7 bases and J by 7 bases, with 32 bases between the two germline ends. The germline gives CDR1 GTSNPN, CDR2 SVGIG (reference sequence). The CDR3 length is 18 residues. CDR3 loop: CAYGDHSNRAQGRQPQHF. The CDR3 DNA is TGTGCCTATGGAGACCATTCCAACAGGGCCCAGGGCCGGCAGCCCCAGCATTTT.

The chain recombines TRBV6-1 with TRBJ2-2, with 9 bases that match TRBD1. The CDR3 is 18 amino acids. The junction had 11 bases not matched to a gene; V was cut back by 3 bases and J by 3 bases. Germline V gives CDR1 MNHNS, CDR2 SASEGT. The CDR3 coding sequence is TGTGCCAGCAGTGAGAAGAGGGCCTGGACAGGGGACACCGGGGAGCTGTTTTTT. It translates to CASSEKRAWTGDTGELFF.

The chain uses TRBV4-1 and TRBJ2-1; 9 bases fit TRBD1. Germline V gene sequence: CDR1 MGHRA, CDR2 YSYEKL. With 7 bases clipped from V and 6 bases from J, the junction kept 10 bases outside the gene matches. This CDR3 spans 15 amino acids. For the CDR3, the DNA is TGCGCCAGCACGAGGACCGGGACAGGGTTCAATGAGCAGTTCTTC. Translation gives CASTRTGTGFNEQFF.

This clone was detected once. V and J are TRBV7-8 and TRBJ1-3; D possibly corresponds to TRBD1 (5 bases). V lost 5 bases and J 4 bases, leaving 15 bases between the germline ends. This CDR3 region has 15 residues. Germline CDR1 and CDR2: SGHVS and FQNEAQ. The CDR3 protein is CASSRYGGVGNTIYF. For the CDR3, the DNA is TGTGCCAGCAGCCGATATGGAGGGGTGGGAAACACCATATATTTT.

This sequence joins TRBV6-1 and TRBJ1-3; D is unresolved. With 5 bases removed from V and 0 bases from J, the gap between germline ends came to 8 bases. This CDR3 spans 14 amino acids. The germline V gene has CDR1 MNHNS and CDR2 SASEGT. The chain's CDR3 is CASSLDFSGNTIYF. The CDR3 DNA reads as TGTGCCAGCAGTCTAGACTTCTCTGGAAACACCATATATTTT.

The rearrangement uses TRBV9 and TRBJ1-2; D might be TRBD1 (5 bases). Germline CDR1 is SGDLS and CDR2 is YYNGEE. Trimming cost V 0 bases and J 8 bases, with 20 bases left between them. This CDR3 comprises 16 residues. In DNA form, the CDR3 reads TGTGCCAGCAGCGTAGGGTTCCCATCAGGAGGGGAAGGCTACACCTTC. Residues: CASSVGFPSGGEGYTF. Based on the CDR3 plus reference TRBV9 and TRBJ1-2, the full variable domain is DSGVTQTPKHLITATGQRVTLRCSPRSGDLSVYWYQQSLDQGLQFLIQYYNGEERAKGNILERFSAQQFPDLHSELNLSSLELGDSALYFCASSVGFPSGGEGYTFGSGTRLTVV.

The chain recombines TRBV13 with TRBJ2-7, with 7 bases that match TRBD1. The CDR3 is 17 amino acids. Germline-derived CDR1 and CDR2 are PRHDT and FYEKMQ (reference sequence). The ends lost 5 bases at V and 3 bases at J; junction bases unmatched: 16. The CDR3 is CASSPFSGGTTVYEQYF. The CDR3 DNA sequence: TGTGCCAGCAGCCCTTTCTCAGGGGGTACAACGGTCTACGAGCAGTACTTC.

The chain joins TRBV7-9 to TRBJ2-1; D gene unclear. Germline V CDR1 and CDR2: SEHNR, FQNEAQ (reference sequence). The CDR3 sequence is 15 residues long. Trimming took off 5 bases at V and 6 bases at J, with 17 bases between the two ends. The CDR3 sequence: CASSIRVRQTNEQFF. In nucleotides, the CDR3 is TGTGCCAGCAGCATTCGGGTCCGTCAGACCAATGAGCAGTTCTTC.

V gene TRBV19 combines with J gene TRBJ1-6; D gene uncertain. The CDR3 is 14 residues long. Germline V lookup: CDR1 LNHDA, CDR2 SQIVND (reference sequence). Trimming removed 5 bases from V and 8 bases from J, with 13 bases in between. The CDR3 sequence: CASSLPGWDSPLHF. The CDR3, as DNA: TGTGCCAGTAGTCTCCCGGGTTGGGATTCACCCCTCCACTTT.

The chain combines TRBV10-3 with TRBJ1-2; possibly TRBD1 for D (6 bases). The germline V and J ends were trimmed by 5 bases and 4 bases, with 14 bases remaining between them. The CDR3 is 14 amino acids. Germline assignment: CDR1 ENHRY and CDR2 SYGVKD. CDR3 coding DNA: TGTGCCATCAGTTCCCAATTGGACAGCTATGGCTACACCTTC. Translating gives CAISSQLDSYGYTF.

This chain joins TRBV9 and TRBJ2-7; TRBD1 matches at 12 bases. This CDR3 comprises 15 residues. V was clipped by 0 bases and J by 5 bases; unmatched bases: 3. Per the germline V gene, CDR1 is SGDLS and CDR2 is YYNGEE. DNA of the CDR3: TGTGCCAGCAGCGTAGAGGGACAGGGGGCTGACGAGCAGTACTTC. This codes for CASSVEGQGADEQYF.

This clone was observed once. This chain uses TRBV30 with TRBJ1-5; possibly TRBD1 for D (5 bases). V was clipped by 1 base and J by 7 bases, with 14 bases between them. CDR1 GTSNPN and CDR2 SVGIG come from the germline V gene (reference sequence). The CDR3 has 14 amino acids. The CDR3 loop reads CAWSEGDDWQPQHF. The CDR3 DNA follows: TGTGCCTGGAGTGAAGGGGATGATTGGCAGCCCCAGCATTTT.

The V and J genes are TRBV4-1 and TRBJ1-4; TRBD1 might be the D (5 bases). The germline V gene has CDR1 MGHRA and CDR2 YSYEKL. The germline V and J ends were trimmed by 1 base and 4 bases, with 7 bases remaining between them. CDR3 size: 14 residues. The CDR3 coding sequence is TGCGCCAGCAGCCAAGGCAGGGATAATGAAAAACTGTTTTTT. Amino acid sequence: CASSQGRDNEKLFF.

This chain uses TRBV27 with TRBJ2-7, with TRBD2 as a possible D gene (5 bases). The CDR3 consists of 11 residues. Trimming stripped 4 bases from V and 5 bases from J, with 6 bases between. Per the germline V gene, CDR1 is MNHEY and CDR2 is SMNVEV (reference sequence). Here the CDR3 reads CASSYGDEQYF. In DNA form, the CDR3 reads TGTGCCAGCAGTTACGGGGACGAGCAGTACTTC.

The chain couples TRBV19 to TRBJ2-3, with 12 bases lining up with TRBD2. Trimming removed 5 bases from V and 5 bases from J; junction bases left unmatched: 5. The CDR3 runs to 15 residues. From germline, CDR1 is LNHDA and CDR2 SQIVND (reference sequence). The CDR3 reads CASSSSGGAQDTQYF. In DNA, the CDR3 is TGTGCCAGTAGTTCTAGCGGGGGGGCCCAAGATACGCAGTATTTT.

This chain joins TRBV4-2 and TRBJ1-1; D may be TRBD1 (5 bases). V lost 0 bases to trimming and J lost 0 bases, with 14 bases between them. Germline-derived CDR1 and CDR2 are LGHNA and YNFKEQ. The CDR3 sequence is 17 residues long. The CDR3 loop reads CASSQDEGADMNTEAFF. For the CDR3, the DNA is TGTGCCAGCAGCCAAGATGAAGGGGCGGACATGAACACTGAAGCTTTCTTT.

The V call is TRBV28, the J call TRBJ2-7; D is perhaps TRBD2 (5 bases). CDR3 length: 14 amino acids. The V end lost 2 bases, the J end lost 4 bases, and 12 bases lay between the germline ends. Germline CDR1 and CDR2: MDHEN and SYDVKM. As DNA, the CDR3 is TGTGCCAGCAGTTTACCCATGGACTTTTACGAGCAGTACTTC. Translation: CASSLPMDFYEQYF.

This chain joins TRBV6-4 and TRBJ2-5; 11 bases are shared with TRBD2. V gave up 4 bases and J gave up 1 base; unmatched junction bases: 2. The germline gives CDR1 MRHNA, CDR2 SNTAGT. The CDR3 has 15 residues. The DNA of the CDR3 is TGTGCCAGCAGTGTCACTAGCGGGGGCCAAGAGACCCAGTACTTC. This translates into CASSVTSGGQETQYF.

The chain joins TRBV13 to TRBJ2-2; TRBD2 might be the D (6 bases). This CDR3 has 17 amino acids. In germline, CDR1 is PRHDT, CDR2 FYEKMQ (reference sequence). The germline V and J ends were trimmed by 5 bases and 3 bases, with 19 bases remaining between them. The CDR3 sequence is CASSLRGLRVYTGELFF. The CDR3 coding sequence is TGTGCCAGCAGCCTGCGGGGCCTGAGGGTTTACACCGGGGAGCTGTTTTTT.

V gene TRBV9 combines with J gene TRBJ1-4; D might be TRBD1 (6 bases). This CDR3 is 11 amino acids long. CDR1 is SGDLS and CDR2 is YYNGEE in the germline V gene. The germline V and J ends were trimmed by 7 bases and 7 bases, with 8 bases remaining between them. The CDR3 bases are TGTGCCAGCGGACAGCCTGAAAAACTGTTTTTT. Protein: CASGQPEKLFF.

The chain employs TRBV10-1 and TRBJ2-1; TRBD2 agrees at 8 bases. Germline V lookup: CDR1 WNHNN, CDR2 SYGVQD (reference sequence). The CDR3 runs to 15 residues. V trimming: 2 bases; J trimming: 3 bases; junction bases outside the gene matches: 3. This chain's CDR3 is CASSEREGGYNEQFF. The DNA for the CDR3 is TGCGCCAGCAGTGAGCGGGAGGGCGGCTACAATGAGCAGTTCTTC.

This chain uses TRBV14 with TRBJ2-7, with D unresolved. CDR3 length: 15 amino acids. Germline CDR1 and CDR2: SGHDN and FVKESK. Between the trimmed V and J ends, which lost 0 bases and 3 bases, there was a span of 12 bases. Here the CDR3 reads CASSQELADNYEQYF. The CDR3 DNA is TGTGCCAGCAGCCAAGAATTGGCGGATAACTACGAGCAGTACTTC.

The chain employs TRBV7-6 and TRBJ1-1; 8 bases fit TRBD1. Looked up from germline, CDR1 is SGHVS and CDR2 is FNYEAQ. This CDR3 contains 16 residues. V lost 0 bases, J lost 0 bases, and 3 bases stayed unmatched. Here the CDR3 reads CASSLAGTGLNTEAFF. Written as DNA, the CDR3 is TGTGCCAGCAGCTTAGCCGGGACAGGTTTGAACACTGAAGCTTTCTTT.

V gene TRBV11-1 combines with J gene TRBJ2-1; 7 positions agree with TRBD2. Germline lookup yields CDR1 SGHAT and CDR2 FQDESV (reference sequence). The CDR3 length is 14 residues. V lost 6 bases to trimming and J lost 4 bases; unmatched junction nucleotides: 6. DNA for the CDR3: TGTGCCAGCAGGGCGCCCGGGGGGTACAATGAGCAGTTCTTC. It specifies CASRAPGGYNEQFF.

The sample holds one count of this clone. The DNA of the CDR3 is TGTGCCAGTCTTCCCGGACAGGGTCGGTCCTACAATGAGCAGTTCTTC. Its protein product is CASLPGQGRSYNEQFF. The chain combines TRBV19 with TRBJ2-1; TRBD1 agrees at 8 bases. CDR1 LNHDA and CDR2 SQIVND come from the germline V gene (reference sequence). The CDR3 length is 16 residues. Losses at the gene ends were 8 bases for V and 1 base for J; bases not matched to a gene: 10.